This T cell receptor beta chain was captured by sequencing in a study of T cells in Graves' hyperthyroidism and ophthalmopathy. Using RNA transcripts as the source, TCR beta CDR3 regions were amplified. HTBI primers drove first-round RT-PCR of the TCR CDR3. TCRdb re-called the multiplex PCR reads with MiXCR, one entry per CDR3 protein. The sample carries about 600,000 distinct CDR3 sequences, about 14% recorded once. Whole-study results and caveats: Blood samples included most of the expanded thyroid clonotypes exceeding 0.001. For ophthalmopathy, model prediction preceded onset by a median about six months.

Patients affected by ophthalmopathy presented a Clinical Activity Score of at least 3, a NOSPECS grade of at least 4, and disease duration below 3 months. As concerns this clonotype: Its matching antigen is unknown.

This CDR3 is built from 16 residues. Germline V CDR1 and CDR2: SGHTA, FQGTGA. Trimming cost V 4 bases and J 3 bases; bases outside gene matches: 7. The material sequenced was blood. The chain carries TRBV7-3 and TRBJ2-1; 9 bases are shared with TRBD1. This TCR came from a woman between 18 and 29 years old with Graves' ophthalmopathy. The CDR3 loop reads CASSSDGTGNYNEQFF. Here the CDR3 DNA reads TGTGCCAGCAGCTCTGACGGGACAGGGAACTACAATGAGCAGTTCTTC.